This entry features one TCR beta chain sequence. Its antigen is still unknown. TCRdb reprocessed the 5' RACE reads and reports one entry per CDR3 protein, with no DNA. This sample's table reports about 300,000 distinct CDR3 sequences. The data were taken from a study of monozygotic twins with inflammatory bowel disease. Study-level results: Support for any single strong IBD-associated signal or clonotype was not found. By inverse Simpson index, TCRbeta diversity was lower in IBD patients than in healthy co-twins.

The specimen was blood. The sequence came from a human donor with ulcerative colitis or Crohn's disease, or a healthy co-twin of an affected twin (not recorded which).

The CDR3 reads CASSPDRGTGELFF. J is TRBJ2-2 and V is TRBV5-1; TCRdb's D gene call, TRBD1, goes unchecked for lack of DNA. In germline, CDR1 is SGHRS, CDR2 YFSETQ. The CDR3 consists of 14 residues. Variable domain in full (rest from reference TRBV5-1 and TRBJ2-2): KAGVTQTPRYLIKTRGQQVTLSCSPISGHRSVSWYQQTPGQGLQFLFEYFSETQRNKGNFPGRFSGRQFSNSRSEMNVSTLELGDSALYLCASSPDRGTGELFFGEGSRLTVL.